This T cell receptor (beta chain) stems from a study of cytomegalovirus exposure and HLA in healthy donors. Concerning this clone: Its antigen is still unknown.

Use of 60 Vbeta and 13 Jbeta primers characterized the PCR. Repertoires were generated with immunoSEQ multiplex PCR, while TCRdb's copy carries only in-frame clones and drops some. The profile shows 150,000 to 200,000 clones, about 80% of them singletons. Per germline, CDR1 KGHSH and CDR2 LQKENI. V trimming: 1 base; J trimming: 0 bases; junction bases outside the gene matches: 2. The CDR3 sequence is 16 residues long. Notes on the study in general: Likely technical artifact: a cluster of highly shared sequence variants. As was reported, the HLA-A and HLA-B alleles of most subjects were accurately predicted from TCR beta sequences. Rare sequences made up most TCRs, while some public TCRs were found in many donors. Earlier results showed most TCR beta V segments being productive about 87% or about 30% of the time.

Sequenced: PBMCs. This clonotype was obtained from a man younger than 45 in good health and CMV-seronegative. The chain employs TRBV18 and TRBJ2-1; 8 bases line up with TRBD2. The CDR3 sequence is CASSPLLAVSYNEQFF. Written as DNA, the CDR3 is TGTGCCAGCTCACCACTACTAGCGGTCTCCTACAATGAGCAGTTCTTC.